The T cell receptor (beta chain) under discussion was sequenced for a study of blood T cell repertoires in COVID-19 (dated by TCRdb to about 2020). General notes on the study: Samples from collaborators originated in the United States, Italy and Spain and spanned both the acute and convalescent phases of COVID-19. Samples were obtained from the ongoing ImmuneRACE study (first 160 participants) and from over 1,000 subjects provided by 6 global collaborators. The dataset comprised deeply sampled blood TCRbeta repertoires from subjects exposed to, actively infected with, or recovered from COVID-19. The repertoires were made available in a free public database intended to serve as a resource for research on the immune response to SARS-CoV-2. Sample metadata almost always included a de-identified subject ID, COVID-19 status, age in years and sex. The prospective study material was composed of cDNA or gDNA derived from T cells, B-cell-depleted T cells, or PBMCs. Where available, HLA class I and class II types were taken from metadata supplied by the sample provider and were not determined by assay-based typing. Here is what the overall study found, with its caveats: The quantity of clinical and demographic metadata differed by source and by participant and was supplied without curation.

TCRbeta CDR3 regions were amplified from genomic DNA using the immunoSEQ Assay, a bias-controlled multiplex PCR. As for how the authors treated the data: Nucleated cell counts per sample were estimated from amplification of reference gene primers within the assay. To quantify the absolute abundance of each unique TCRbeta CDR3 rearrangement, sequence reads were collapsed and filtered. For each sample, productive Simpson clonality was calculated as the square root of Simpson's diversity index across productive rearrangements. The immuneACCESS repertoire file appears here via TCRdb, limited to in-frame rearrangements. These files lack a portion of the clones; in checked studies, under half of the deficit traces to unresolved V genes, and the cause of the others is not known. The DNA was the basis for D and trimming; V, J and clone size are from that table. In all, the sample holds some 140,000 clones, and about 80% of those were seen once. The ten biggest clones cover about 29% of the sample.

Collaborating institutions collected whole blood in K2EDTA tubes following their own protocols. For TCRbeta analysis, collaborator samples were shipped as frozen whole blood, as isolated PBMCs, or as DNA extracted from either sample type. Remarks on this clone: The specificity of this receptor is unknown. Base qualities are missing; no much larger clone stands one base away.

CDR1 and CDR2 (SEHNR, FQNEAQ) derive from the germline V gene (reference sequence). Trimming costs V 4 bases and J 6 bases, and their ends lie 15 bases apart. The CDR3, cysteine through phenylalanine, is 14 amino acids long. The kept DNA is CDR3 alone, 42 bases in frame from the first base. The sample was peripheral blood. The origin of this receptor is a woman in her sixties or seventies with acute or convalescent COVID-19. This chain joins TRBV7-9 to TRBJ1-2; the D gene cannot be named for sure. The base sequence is TGTGCCAGCAGCTCATCCGGGAGACGCCATGGCTACACCTTC. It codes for CASSSSGRRHGYTF.